Presented here are 8 T cell receptor beta chains from one specimen sequenced in a study of shared clonotypes between healthy human individuals. This table comes from immunoSEQ multiplex PCR, and its TCRdb copy is limited to in-frame clones, with some not included. The data show fewer than 550,000 clones, 60% to 80% seen once. The sample taken for sequencing was PBMCs. These receptors originate from a woman aged 35 to 49 in good health. Some clones in this sample may be carry-over from other donors' samples.

The rearrangement links TRBV19 to TRBJ2-5; D is perhaps TRBD2 (6 bases). The V end was cut by 3 bases, the J end by 2 bases, with 7 bases between. Germline CDR1 is LNHDA and CDR2 is SQIVND (reference sequence). The CDR3 contains 13 residues. The CDR3: CASSMGLQETQYF. In DNA form, the CDR3 reads TGTGCCAGTAGTATGGGACTTCAAGAGACCCAGTACTTC.

With regard to this clone: The junction departs from the called germline gene at one end, perhaps through a read error. The chain uses TRBV7-9 and TRBJ2-2; a possible D gene is TRBD2 (5 bases). The germline CDR1 and CDR2 sequences are SEHNR and FQNEAQ (reference sequence). The CDR3 contains 16 residues. CDR3 region: CASSPTGPVTSRGAVF. The DNA of the CDR3 is TGTGCCAGCAGTCCCACGGGTCCCGTGACATCCCGGGGAGCTGTTTTT.

This chain links TRBV9 with TRBJ2-3, with D unresolved. Germline V gene data show CDR1 as SGDLS and CDR2 as YYNGEE. V lost 4 bases and J lost 4, with 16 bases in between. The CDR3 totals 15 residues. The CDR3 DNA sequence: TGTGCCAGCAGCCCTAGTAGGGTTCCGGCAGATACGCAGTATTTT. It codes for CASSPSRVPADTQYF.

This chain joins TRBV7-6 and TRBJ2-1, with D hard to call. Per germline, CDR1 SGHVS and CDR2 FNYEAQ. This CDR3 region has 16 residues. Trimming removed 1 base at V and 0 bases at J, with 10 bases between. For the CDR3, the DNA is TGTGCCAGCAGCTTAGAAGGCGGTAGCTCCTACAATGAGCAGTTCTTC. Translated: CASSLEGGSSYNEQFF. Filled out from reference TRBV7-6 and TRBJ2-1, the complete variable domain reads GAGVSQSPRYKVTKRGQDVALRCDPISGHVSLYWYRQALGQGPEFLTYFNYEAQQDKSGLPNDRFSAERPEGSISTLTIQRTEQRDSAMYRCASSLEGGSSYNEQFFGPGTRLTVL.

CDR3 protein: CASSEALRGEQYF. In DNA form, the CDR3 reads TGTGCCAGCAGTGAAGCGCTTCGGGGGGAGCAGTACTTC. The rearrangement links TRBV6-1 to TRBJ2-7; D is perhaps TRBD2 (6 bases). The CDR3 is 13 amino acids. Trimming shortened V by 0 bases and J by 7 bases, and 10 bases separated the two germline ends. CDR1 is MNHNS and CDR2 is SASEGT in the germline V gene.

The chain combines TRBV4-2 with TRBJ1-5; TRBD1 matches 7 bases. CDR3 length equals 17 residues. In germline, CDR1 is LGHNA, CDR2 YNFKEQ. The V and J ends lost 1 base and 0 bases, in that order; junction bases with no gene match: 6. DNA of the CDR3: TGTGCCAGCAGCCAAGGGGACAGCTACTATAGCAATCAGCCCCAGCATTTT. This gives the protein CASSQGDSYYSNQPQHF.

The V and J genes are TRBV7-3 and TRBJ2-5; 8 bases align to TRBD2. V dropped 5 bases and J dropped 5; count of bases not matched to a gene: 10. Germline lookup yields CDR1 SGHTA and CDR2 FQGTGA. CDR3 length: 15 amino acids. CDR3 nucleotide sequence: TGTGCCAGCAGCCCCCACAGCGGGAGAGAGGAGACCCAGTACTTC. It yields the protein CASSPHSGREETQYF.

The chain combines TRBV28 with TRBJ2-7; tentatively, D is TRBD2 (5 bases). V lost 11 bases and J 0 bases, leaving 14 bases between the germline ends. The CDR3 runs to 13 residues. Germline-derived CDR1 and CDR2 are MDHEN and SYDVKM. The CDR3 protein is CAGRAGTSYEQYF. As DNA, the CDR3 is TGTGCCGGTCGCGCGGGCACCTCCTACGAGCAGTACTTC.